The table lists the clone carrying this T cell receptor (beta chain) with many counts. Its antigen is currently unknown. The sample belongs to a study of T cell repertoires in cytomegalovirus infection. Study-level information: Based on public TCR beta signatures, there were indications of CMV infection and of a matching HLA type.

Broader study findings: Cumulative frequency of public TCR beta families picked out carriers of CMV plus the relevant HLA.

This CDR3 is built from 15 residues. Trimming at V came to 2 bases and at J to 4 bases, leaving 4 bases not matched to a gene. From germline, CDR1 is MDHEN and CDR2 SYDVKM. TCRdb ran MiXCR on the reads and lists one entry per CDR3 protein. Counted here are 200,000 to 250,000 distinct CDR3 sequences, over 20% occurring once; the ten biggest clones make up approximately 18%. The sequence derives from a human donor in good health (CMV status not recorded). Some clones in this sample may be carry-over from other donors' samples. Sequenced material: CD8+ T cells from PBMCs. V and J are TRBV28 and TRBJ2-3, with 9 bases lining up with TRBD1. This CDR3 is CASSLGQGRPDTQYF. In DNA, the CDR3 is TGTGCCAGCAGTTTAGGACAGGGGCGCCCAGATACGCAGTATTTT.